These T cell receptor beta chains were read from a single sample in a study of T cells expressing NK-cell markers. TCRdb reprocessed the 5' RACE reads, keeping one entry per CDR3 protein, no DNA. In all, the sample yields about 390,000 distinct CDR3 sequences. The sample was blood T cells: a sorted CD56 or NKG2C T cell subset, CD4+ or CD8+ T cells, or bulk PBMC T cells (not recorded which). All receptors come from a woman aged 45-65 years in good health. Each CDR3 is given with its conserved first and last residue.

j_call | v_call | cdr3_aa
TRBJ1-2 | TRBV12-3/TRBV12-4 | CASSVGRSTGYTF
TRBJ2-7 | TRBV7-9 | CASTPRDINYEQYF
TRBJ2-4 | TRBV28 | CASTQPGLAGKNIQYF
TRBJ2-7 | TRBV5-1 | CASSLGRERYEQYF
TRBJ2-2 | TRBV12-3/TRBV12-4 | CASSTSQGYGSGELFF
TRBJ2-7 | TRBV20-1 | CSAGVPAGPSYEQYF
TRBJ2-1 | TRBV18 | CASSPPRLAGSYNEQFF
TRBJ2-5 | TRBV5-1 | CASSLSPASLQETQYF
TRBJ1-1 | TRBV29-1 | CSVDEDRAPNTEAFF
TRBJ2-2 | TRBV4-1 | CASSLLPGTSGSYAAGELFF
TRBJ1-2 | TRBV29-1 | CSVDPALYYGYTF
TRBJ2-1 | TRBV18 | CASSPPSLNEQFF
TRBJ2-1 | TRBV7-9 | CASSPKPTEGYEQFF
TRBJ2-1 | TRBV9 | CASSASDTHDSYNEQFF
TRBJ1-2 | TRBV20-1 | CSASIRTGVIPGYTF
TRBJ2-1 | TRBV20-1 | CSARSGTAHYNEQFF
TRBJ2-1 | TRBV6-5 | CASSYSGLAGPREQFF
TRBJ2-5 | TRBV5-1 | CASSHPDGGTQYF
TRBJ1-1 | TRBV10-3 | CAISDAGHTEAFF
TRBJ2-2 | TRBV7-6 | CASSLAVSTGELFF
TRBJ1-1 | TRBV4-1 | CASSQSAQGLNTEAFF
TRBJ2-6 | TRBV6-4 | CASSDYRANVLTF
TRBJ2-3 | TRBV24-1 | CATSDLFGQTDTQYF
TRBJ2-7 | TRBV28 | CASGNLGLYEQYF
TRBJ2-2 | TRBV12-3/TRBV12-4 | CASRWGNTGELFF
TRBJ2-3 | TRBV20-1 | CSVTQGDTQYF